This T cell receptor (beta chain) originates from a study of response to subunit inactivated influenza vaccine. CDR3 length: 17 residues. Trimming shortened V by 5 bases and J by 2 bases, and 21 bases separated the two germline ends. Germline assignment: CDR1 SGHVS and CDR2 FNYEAQ. This clonotype was seen many times. Its antigen is unknown. Study results and limitations: After each seasonal influenza vaccination, few new T cells are recruited, the authors suggested.

Using its own MiXCR run on the RT-PCR reads, TCRdb lists one record per CDR3 protein. Here the sample spans around 180,000 distinct CDR3 sequences, around 9% being singletons. V gene TRBV7-6 combines with J gene TRBJ1-2; no definite D call. The clonotype was recovered from a middle-aged man who received an inactivated influenza vaccine. The sample was non-naive T cells sorted from PBMCs, taken on the day of vaccination. CDR3 sequence: CASSNSVGWETNYGYTF. The CDR3 DNA sequence: TGTGCCAGCAGCAATTCGGTCGGGTGGGAAACAAACTATGGCTACACCTTC.